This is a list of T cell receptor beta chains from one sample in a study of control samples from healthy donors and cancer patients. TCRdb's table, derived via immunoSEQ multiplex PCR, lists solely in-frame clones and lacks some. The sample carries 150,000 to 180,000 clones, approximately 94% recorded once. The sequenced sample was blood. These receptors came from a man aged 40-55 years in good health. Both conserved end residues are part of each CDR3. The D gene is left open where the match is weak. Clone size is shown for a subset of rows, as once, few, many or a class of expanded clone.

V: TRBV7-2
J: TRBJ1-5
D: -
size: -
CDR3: CASATRANQPQHF
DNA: TGTGCCAGCGCCACACGGGCTAATCAGCCCCAGCATTTT

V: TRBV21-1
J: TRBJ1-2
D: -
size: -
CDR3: CASSARQGLYGYTF
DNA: TGTGCCAGCAGTGCGAGACAGGGCCTCTATGGCTACACCTTC

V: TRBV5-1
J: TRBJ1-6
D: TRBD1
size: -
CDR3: CASSSRQGPNSPLHF
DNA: TGCGCCAGCAGCTCTCGACAGGGACCTAATTCACCCCTCCACTTT

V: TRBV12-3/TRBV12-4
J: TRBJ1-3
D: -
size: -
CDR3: CASSLSENTIYF
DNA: TGTGCCAGCAGTTTAAGCGAAAACACCATATATTTT

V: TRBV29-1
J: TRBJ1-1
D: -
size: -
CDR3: CSVPDNTEAFF
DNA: TGCAGCGTTCCGGACAACACTGAAGCTTTCTTT

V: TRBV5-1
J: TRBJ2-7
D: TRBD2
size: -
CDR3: CASSSTSVGYEQYF
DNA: TGCGCCAGCAGCTCTACTAGCGTAGGCTACGAGCAGTACTTC

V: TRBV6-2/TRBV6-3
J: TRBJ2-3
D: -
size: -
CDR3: CASSPHGSSTDTQYF
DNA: TGTGCCAGCAGTCCCCATGGGTCTAGCACAGATACGCAGTATTTT

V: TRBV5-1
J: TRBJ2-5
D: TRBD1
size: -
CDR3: CASRLGTVQETQYF
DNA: TGCGCCAGCAGGCTTGGGACAGTCCAAGAGACCCAGTACTTC

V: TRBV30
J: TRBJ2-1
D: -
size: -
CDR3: CAWSVGTASSYNEQFF
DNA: TGTGCCTGGAGTGTAGGGACGGCCAGCTCCTACAATGAGCAGTTCTTC

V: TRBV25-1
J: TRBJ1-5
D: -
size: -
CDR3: CASSGGGNQPQHF
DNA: TGTGCCAGCAGTGGGGGTGGCAATCAGCCCCAGCATTTT

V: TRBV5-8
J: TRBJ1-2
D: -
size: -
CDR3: CASSPGPQVANYGYTF
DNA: TGTGCCAGCAGCCCCGGCCCCCAGGTAGCTAACTATGGCTACACCTTC

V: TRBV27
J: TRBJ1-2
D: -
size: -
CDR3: CASSLKGVHNYGYTF
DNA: TGTGCCAGCAGTTTAAAGGGGGTCCATAACTATGGCTACACCTTC

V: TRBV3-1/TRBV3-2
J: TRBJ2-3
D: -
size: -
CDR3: CASSQEGNTDTQYF
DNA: TGTGCCAGCAGCCAAGAAGGGAACACAGATACGCAGTATTTT

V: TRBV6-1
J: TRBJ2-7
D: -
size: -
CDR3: CASSERGAVHEQYF
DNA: TGTGCCAGCAGTGAAAGGGGGGCAGTGCACGAGCAGTACTTC

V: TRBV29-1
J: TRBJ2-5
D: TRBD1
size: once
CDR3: CSGGTAQETQYF
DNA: TGCAGCGGAGGGACAGCCCAAGAGACCCAGTACTTC

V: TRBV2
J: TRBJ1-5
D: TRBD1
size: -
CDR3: CASSLTGVLNQPQHF
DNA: TGTGCCAGCAGTCTAACAGGGGTCCTCAATCAGCCCCAGCATTTT

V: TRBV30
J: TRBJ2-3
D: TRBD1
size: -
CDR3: CAWSVPPDRYTQYF
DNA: TGTGCCTGGAGTGTACCCCCGGACAGGTATACGCAGTATTTT

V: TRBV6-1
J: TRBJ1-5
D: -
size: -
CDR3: CASSESPGRGPNQPQHF
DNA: TGTGCCAGCAGTGAAAGTCCAGGGAGAGGGCCCAATCAGCCCCAGCATTTT

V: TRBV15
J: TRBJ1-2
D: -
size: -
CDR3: CATTRGGAGYGYTF
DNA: TGTGCCACCACGCGGGGGGGCGCCGGCTATGGCTACACCTTC

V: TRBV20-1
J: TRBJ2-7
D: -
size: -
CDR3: CSAETAYEQYF
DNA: TGCAGTGCTGAGACAGCTTACGAGCAGTACTTC

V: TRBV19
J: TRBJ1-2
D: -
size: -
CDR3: CASSSPRGGADGYTF
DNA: TGTGCCAGTAGTTCTCCCCGGGGGGGCGCGGATGGCTACACCTTC

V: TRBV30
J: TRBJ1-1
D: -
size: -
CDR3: CAWGLGGLVPYTEAFF
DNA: TGTGCCTGGGGCCTAGGGGGGCTAGTTCCCTACACTGAAGCTTTCTTT

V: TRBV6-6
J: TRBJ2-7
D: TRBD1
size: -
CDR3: CASSQPGQGRYEQYF
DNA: TGTGCCAGCAGTCAGCCGGGACAGGGACGGTACGAGCAGTACTTC

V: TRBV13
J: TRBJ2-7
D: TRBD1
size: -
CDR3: CASSPRDRAPYEQYF
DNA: TGTGCCAGCAGTCCCCGGGACAGGGCCCCCTACGAGCAGTACTTC

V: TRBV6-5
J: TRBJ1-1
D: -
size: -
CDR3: CASSRQENTEAFF
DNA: TGTGCCAGCAGTAGACAGGAGAACACTGAAGCTTTCTTT

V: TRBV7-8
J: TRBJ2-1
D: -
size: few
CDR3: CASSLVRNEQFF
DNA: TGTGCCAGCAGCTTAGTACGAAATGAGCAGTTCTTC

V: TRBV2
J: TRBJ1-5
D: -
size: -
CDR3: CASSSSDRSYSNQPQHF
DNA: TGTGCCAGCAGTTCTAGTGACAGGAGCTATAGCAATCAGCCCCAGCATTTT

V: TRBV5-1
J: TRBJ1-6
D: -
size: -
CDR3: CASRPQSSSYNSPLHF
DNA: TGCGCCAGCAGACCACAGAGCAGCTCCTATAATTCACCCCTCCACTTT

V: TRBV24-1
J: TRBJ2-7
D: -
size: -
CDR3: CATSDPQAASYEQYF
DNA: TGTGCCACCAGTGATCCGCAGGCCGCGTCCTACGAGCAGTACTTC

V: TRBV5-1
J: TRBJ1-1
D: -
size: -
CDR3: CASSLGVANTEAFF
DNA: TGCGCCAGCAGCTTGGGTGTAGCGAACACTGAAGCTTTCTTT

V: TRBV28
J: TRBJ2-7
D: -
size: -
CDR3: CASSLGYEQYF
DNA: TGTGCCAGCAGTTTAGGCTACGAGCAGTACTTC

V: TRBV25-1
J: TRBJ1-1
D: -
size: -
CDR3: CASSSGGGWTEAFF
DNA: TGTGCCAGCAGTAGTGGGGGCGGGTGGACTGAAGCTTTCTTT

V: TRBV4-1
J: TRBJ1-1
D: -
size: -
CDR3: CASSQPLTVNTEAFF
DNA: TGCGCCAGCAGCCAACCCTTGACGGTTAACACTGAAGCTTTCTTT

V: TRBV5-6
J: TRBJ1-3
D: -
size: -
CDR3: CASSWGGDSSGNTIYF
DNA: TGTGCCAGCAGCTGGGGGGGCGACAGCTCTGGAAACACCATATATTTT

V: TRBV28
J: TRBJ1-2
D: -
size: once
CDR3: CASQRGGSGYGYTF
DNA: TGTGCCAGTCAGAGAGGAGGGAGTGGCTATGGCTACACCTTC

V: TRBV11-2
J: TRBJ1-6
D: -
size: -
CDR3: CASSSNGLYNSPLHF
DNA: TGTGCCAGCAGCAGTAATGGACTTTATAATTCACCCCTCCACTTT

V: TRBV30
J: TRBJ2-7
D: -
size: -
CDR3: CAWSEVWDEQYF
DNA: TGTGCCTGGAGTGAGGTCTGGGACGAGCAGTACTTC

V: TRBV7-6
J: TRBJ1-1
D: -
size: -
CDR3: CASSPQTGVNTEAFF
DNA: TGTGCCAGCAGCCCCCAGACAGGTGTCAACACTGAAGCTTTCTTT

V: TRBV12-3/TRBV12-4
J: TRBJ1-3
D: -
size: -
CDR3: CASSLYGNTIYF
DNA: TGTGCCAGCAGTTTATATGGAAACACCATATATTTT

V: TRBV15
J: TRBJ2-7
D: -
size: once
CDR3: CATSRDPGVGEQYF
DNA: TGTGCCACCAGCAGAGATCCGGGGGTCGGCGAGCAGTACTTC

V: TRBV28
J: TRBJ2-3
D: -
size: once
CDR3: CASSAGHVGTQYF
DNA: TGTGCCAGCAGTGCGGGGCACGTGGGGACGCAGTATTTT

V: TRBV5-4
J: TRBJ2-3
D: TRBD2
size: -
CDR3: CASSKNSGGDTDTQYF
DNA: TGTGCCAGCAGCAAAAATAGCGGGGGTGACACAGATACGCAGTATTTT

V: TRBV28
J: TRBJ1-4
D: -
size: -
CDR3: CASSLTLGVINEKLFF
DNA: TGTGCCAGCAGTTTGACCCTGGGGGTTATTAATGAAAAACTGTTTTTT

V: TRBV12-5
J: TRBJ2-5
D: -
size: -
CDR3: CASGLGGPQETQYF
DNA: TGTGCTAGTGGTTTGGGAGGGCCACAAGAGACCCAGTACTTC

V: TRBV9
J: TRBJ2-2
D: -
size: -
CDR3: CASSVLRVPGELFF
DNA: TGTGCCAGCAGCGTACTAAGGGTCCCCGGGGAGCTGTTTTTT

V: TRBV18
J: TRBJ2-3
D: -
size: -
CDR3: CASSPSGGSTDTQYF
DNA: TGTGCCAGCTCACCAAGTGGGGGGAGCACAGATACGCAGTATTTT